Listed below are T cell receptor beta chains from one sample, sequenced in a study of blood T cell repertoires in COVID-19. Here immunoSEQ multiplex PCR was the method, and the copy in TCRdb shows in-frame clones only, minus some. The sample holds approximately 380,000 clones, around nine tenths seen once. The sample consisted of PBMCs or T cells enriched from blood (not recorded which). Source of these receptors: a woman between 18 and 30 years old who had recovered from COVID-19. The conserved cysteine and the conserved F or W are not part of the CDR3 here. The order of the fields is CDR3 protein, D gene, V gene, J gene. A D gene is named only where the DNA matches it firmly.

cdr3_aa: ASRRLTGVPSPLH
d_call: TRBD1
v_call: TRBV6-5
j_call: TRBJ1-6

cdr3_aa: ASSSGLKYDTQY
d_call: TRBD2
v_call: TRBV27
j_call: TRBJ2-3

cdr3_aa: ASSGSSYNEQF
d_call: -
v_call: TRBV5-1
j_call: TRBJ2-1

cdr3_aa: ASSRGLGNEQF
d_call: -
v_call: TRBV5-1
j_call: TRBJ2-1

cdr3_aa: ASSPTRDRGAYYGYT
d_call: TRBD1
v_call: TRBV6-6
j_call: TRBJ1-2

cdr3_aa: ASSFLPGGSDLRNQPQH
d_call: -
v_call: TRBV19
j_call: TRBJ1-5

cdr3_aa: ASRPQNPGSSYEQY
d_call: -
v_call: TRBV6-2/TRBV6-3
j_call: TRBJ2-7

cdr3_aa: ASSRGQVNQPQH
d_call: TRBD1
v_call: TRBV4-1
j_call: TRBJ1-5

cdr3_aa: ASSGAPSSYEQY
d_call: -
v_call: TRBV4-1
j_call: TRBJ2-7

cdr3_aa: ASSYLTGGPPLALH
d_call: TRBD1
v_call: TRBV6-5
j_call: TRBJ1-6

cdr3_aa: ASNRGVLTEAF
d_call: -
v_call: TRBV7-9
j_call: TRBJ1-1

cdr3_aa: ASSLGTVGAQSDNEQF
d_call: TRBD1
v_call: TRBV19
j_call: TRBJ2-1

cdr3_aa: ASSLRYNSPLH
d_call: -
v_call: TRBV5-1
j_call: TRBJ1-6

cdr3_aa: ASSLFMGSYGYT
d_call: -
v_call: TRBV28
j_call: TRBJ1-2

cdr3_aa: ASKVKGVLAYGYT
d_call: -
v_call: TRBV2
j_call: TRBJ1-2

cdr3_aa: ASCTGDTYEQY
d_call: TRBD1
v_call: TRBV5-1
j_call: TRBJ2-7

cdr3_aa: AISDVVGRGNTEAF
d_call: -
v_call: TRBV10-3
j_call: TRBJ1-1

cdr3_aa: ASSPTSGGRTGQF
d_call: TRBD2
v_call: TRBV27
j_call: TRBJ2-1

cdr3_aa: ATSRDGQGGNEQF
d_call: TRBD1
v_call: TRBV15
j_call: TRBJ2-1

cdr3_aa: ASSLDRGRGAKNIQY
d_call: TRBD1
v_call: TRBV5-6
j_call: TRBJ2-4

cdr3_aa: ASSEQGAISPLH
d_call: TRBD1
v_call: TRBV2
j_call: TRBJ1-6

cdr3_aa: ASSLSGSSLNTGELF
d_call: -
v_call: TRBV5-1
j_call: TRBJ2-2

cdr3_aa: ASSVSGGYMNTEAF
d_call: TRBD1
v_call: TRBV6-1
j_call: TRBJ1-1

cdr3_aa: ASSVGGAATQY
d_call: -
v_call: TRBV9
j_call: TRBJ2-3

cdr3_aa: ASSYIVGETGSPLH
d_call: -
v_call: TRBV5-1
j_call: TRBJ1-6

cdr3_aa: ASSLWTGTDTQY
d_call: -
v_call: TRBV9
j_call: TRBJ2-3

cdr3_aa: ASSQGDKTYGYT
d_call: -
v_call: TRBV4-1
j_call: TRBJ1-2

cdr3_aa: ASSFGASKGQINGYT
d_call: TRBD1
v_call: TRBV27
j_call: TRBJ1-2

cdr3_aa: ASSYSIREGWETQY
d_call: -
v_call: TRBV6-2/TRBV6-3
j_call: TRBJ2-5

cdr3_aa: ASSGRGASYEQY
d_call: -
v_call: TRBV3-1/TRBV3-2
j_call: TRBJ2-7

cdr3_aa: ASSGKAGGLGEQY
d_call: TRBD2
v_call: TRBV9
j_call: TRBJ2-7

cdr3_aa: ATGKGGGEQY
d_call: -
v_call: TRBV24-1
j_call: TRBJ2-7

cdr3_aa: ATSSAGTGGKETQY
d_call: TRBD1
v_call: TRBV15
j_call: TRBJ2-5

cdr3_aa: ASGLSPTLPLTSSYEQY
d_call: -
v_call: TRBV12-5
j_call: TRBJ2-7

cdr3_aa: ASSQEMLGDYGYT
d_call: -
v_call: TRBV4-3
j_call: TRBJ1-2

cdr3_aa: ASGGGEVSYEQY
d_call: -
v_call: TRBV2
j_call: TRBJ2-7

cdr3_aa: ASRIQGASTEAF
d_call: TRBD1
v_call: TRBV27
j_call: TRBJ1-1

cdr3_aa: SVEGGDTGELF
d_call: -
v_call: TRBV29-1
j_call: TRBJ2-2

cdr3_aa: ASSQDLGSNEKLF
d_call: -
v_call: TRBV4-1
j_call: TRBJ1-4

cdr3_aa: ASRDGKKETQY
d_call: -
v_call: TRBV4-1
j_call: TRBJ2-5

cdr3_aa: ASSLGASGIYNEQF
d_call: TRBD2
v_call: TRBV7-8
j_call: TRBJ2-1

cdr3_aa: ASSLDRGHEQY
d_call: TRBD1
v_call: TRBV5-6
j_call: TRBJ2-7

cdr3_aa: AISEPTGSIAQY
d_call: TRBD1
v_call: TRBV10-3
j_call: TRBJ2-7

cdr3_aa: ASGLALGTSGGHTGELF
d_call: TRBD2
v_call: TRBV12-5
j_call: TRBJ2-2

cdr3_aa: ASSIPGQGRNSPLH
d_call: TRBD1
v_call: TRBV19
j_call: TRBJ1-6

cdr3_aa: ASSLALGQNTEAF
d_call: -
v_call: TRBV7-9
j_call: TRBJ1-1

cdr3_aa: ASSFRQGAGELF
d_call: TRBD1
v_call: TRBV2
j_call: TRBJ2-2

cdr3_aa: ASSGSSRLVGDTQY
d_call: -
v_call: TRBV2
j_call: TRBJ2-3

cdr3_aa: ASSSQGFQDEQY
d_call: -
v_call: TRBV7-2
j_call: TRBJ2-7

cdr3_aa: ASSLVRVSGSDTQY
d_call: -
v_call: TRBV5-4
j_call: TRBJ2-3

cdr3_aa: AISETGVEDTIY
d_call: TRBD1
v_call: TRBV10-3
j_call: TRBJ1-3

cdr3_aa: ASSVGDTEAF
d_call: -
v_call: TRBV6-5
j_call: TRBJ1-1